One sample yielded the 20 T cell receptor beta chains listed below, sequenced in a study of T-cell memory formation after mild COVID-19. Each CDR3 protein gets one entry after TCRdb re-called the 5' RACE reads with MiXCR. This sample has around 250,000 distinct CDR3 sequences, with roughly a tenth found just once. The material sequenced was PBMCs or a T cell subset sorted from them (not recorded which). The source of these receptors is a man aged 18 to 29 who had mild COVID-19 (a few samples of this study predate the infection). Cell type and time point are not known.

This clonotype came up a few times. This chain links TRBV6-5 with TRBJ2-5, with a possible D match to TRBD1 (5 bases). Trimming cost V 5 bases and J 7 bases, with 8 bases left between them. Germline V lookup: CDR1 MNHEY, CDR2 SVGAGI. The CDR3 covers 11 residues. The CDR3 spells CASSGRGTQYF. Here the CDR3 DNA reads TGTGCCAGCAGTGGTAGGGGGACCCAGTACTTC.

The J gene is TRBJ1-1, the V gene TRBV7-3; tentatively, D is TRBD1 (5 bases). CDR1 SGHTA and CDR2 FQGTGA come from the germline V gene. The CDR3 runs 16 residues. Between the trimmed V and J ends, which lost 1 base and 6 bases, there was a span of 18 bases. For the CDR3, the DNA is TGTGCCAGCAGCTTAAACGGGGCAGGGCTTGGGGCTGAAGCTTTCTTT. Translation gives CASSLNGAGLGAEAFF.

As concerns this clonotype: The junction departs from germline at one end; a sequencing error may be responsible. The J gene is TRBJ2-7, the V gene TRBV5-1; TRBD1 matches 9 bases. The CDR3 totals 17 residues. The germline gives CDR1 SGHRS, CDR2 YFSETQ. CDR3 protein: CASSLAGTGKPSHEQYF. The CDR3 nucleotides read TGCGCCAGCAGCTTGGCCGGGACAGGGAAACCCTCCCACGAGCAGTACTTC.

Only a few counts were recorded for this clonotype. This CDR3 reads CASSTPRAANYGYTF. The CDR3 region has the DNA TGTGCCAGCAGCACCCCCAGGGCGGCTAACTATGGCTACACCTTC. The chain combines TRBV7-2 with TRBJ1-2; tentative D call: TRBD1 (5 bases). The CDR3 consists of 15 residues. Germline V lookup: CDR1 SGHTA, CDR2 FQGNSA. The germline V and J ends were trimmed by 5 bases and 0 bases, with 13 bases remaining between them.

The table lists this clonotype with many counts. The chain recombines TRBV5-1 with TRBJ2-5; D is undetermined. CDR3 size: 15 residues. Deletions cut 0 bases from V and 1 base from J, with 10 bases between. Germline V gives CDR1 SGHRS, CDR2 YFSETQ. The CDR3 loop reads CASSLGDTSQETQYF. The CDR3 nucleotides are TGCGCCAGCAGCTTGGGAGACACGAGCCAAGAGACCCAGTACTTC. Full variable domain (remainder filled in from reference TRBV5-1 and TRBJ2-5): KAGVTQTPRYLIKTRGQQVTLSCSPISGHRSVSWYQQTPGQGLQFLFEYFSETQRNKGNFPGRFSGRQFSNSRSEMNVSTLELGDSALYLCASSLGDTSQETQYFGPGTRLLVL.

This clonotype was seen a few times. The gene calls are TRBV11-2 and TRBJ2-6; D gene uncertain. Germline-derived CDR1 and CDR2 are SGHAT and FQNNGV. This CDR3 is 15 amino acids long. Trimming stripped 5 bases from V and 2 bases from J, with 10 bases between. CDR3 sequence (DNA): TGTGCCAGCAGCGCAGAACCTGCTGGGGCCAACGTCCTGACTTTC. Its translation: CASSAEPAGANVLTF.

This clonotype was detected a few times. The genes are TRBV27 and TRBJ2-6, with D unclear. The CDR3 is 13 residues long. V was trimmed by 6 bases and J by 4 bases, leaving 7 bases between them. CDR1 and CDR2 (germline): MNHEY, SMNVEV (reference sequence). DNA for the CDR3: TGTGCCAGCAGGCCCGAGGGGGCCAACGTCCTGACTTTC. This encodes CASRPEGANVLTF.

This clonotype was detected many times. The chain links TRBV7-2 to TRBJ2-1, with 7 bases that match TRBD2. Germline V gives CDR1 SGHTA, CDR2 FQGNSA. V dropped 5 bases and J dropped 3; count of bases not matched to a gene: 7. CDR3 size: 15 residues. The CDR3 nucleotides read TGTGCCAGCAGCACGAGCGGGGCGGTCTACAATGAGCAGTTCTTC. Protein: CASSTSGAVYNEQFF.

The chain combines TRBV20-1 with TRBJ2-3, with TRBD1 identical over 7 bases. The CDR3 sequence is 16 residues long. Germline trimming cut 1 base from V and 1 base from J; bases unmatched to any gene: 8. The V gene's germline CDR1 is DFQATT and CDR2 SNEGSKA (reference sequence). DNA of the CDR3: TGCAGTGCTAGAGCCCGGGACAGCGGACGCACAGATACGCAGTATTTT. As protein: CSARARDSGRTDTQYF.

This clonotype has a handful of counts. This chain uses TRBV20-1 with TRBJ1-1; D perhaps matches TRBD1 (6 bases). Germline loops: CDR1 DFQATT, CDR2 SNEGSKA (reference sequence). Trimming took 1 base from V and 3 from J, leaving 9 bases between them. This CDR3 is 13 amino acids long. CDR3: CSARAGAYTEAFF. Here the CDR3 DNA reads TGCAGTGCTAGAGCAGGGGCTTACACTGAAGCTTTCTTT.

In this sample, this clonotype turned up a few times. The chain is built from TRBV4-1 and TRBJ2-5; a weak D match, TRBD1 (6 bases). The CDR3 has 13 amino acids. Trimming pared 3 bases from V and 12 bases from J, leaving 17 bases between. Germline V gives CDR1 MGHRA, CDR2 YSYEKL. CDR3 in DNA: TGCGCCAGCAGCCATGGATCCGGGACATCAAAGTACTTC. This gives the protein CASSHGSGTSKYF.

The chain links TRBV6-5 to TRBJ1-5; no definite D call. Germline loops: CDR1 MNHEY, CDR2 SVGAGI. The CDR3 has 14 amino acids. The ends were cut back, 0 bases at V and 4 bases at J, with 7 bases in the middle. The CDR3 sequence: CASSYSALNQPQHF. The CDR3 DNA follows: TGTGCCAGCAGTTACTCAGCCCTTAATCAGCCCCAGCATTTT.

This clonotype showed up just a few times. The CDR3 spells CASSPRRSHLPYNEQFF. The CDR3 bases are TGTGCCAGCAGCCCCCGTCGGTCCCACTTACCCTACAATGAGCAGTTCTTC. The J gene is TRBJ2-1, the V gene TRBV11-2; D gene ambiguous. CDR1 SGHAT and CDR2 FQNNGV come from the germline V gene. CDR3 length equals 17 residues. V shed 5 bases and J shed 2 bases, with 19 bases lying between them.

V is TRBV14 and J is TRBJ1-2; D remains unclear. V gave up 1 base and J gave up 1 base, with 7 bases separating them. The CDR3 spans 14 residues. Germline V lookup: CDR1 SGHDN, CDR2 FVKESK. CDR3 nucleotide sequence: TGTGCCAGCAGCCAAGTTGCAGTTAACTATGGCTACACCTTC. Residues: CASSQVAVNYGYTF.

The chain carries TRBV19 and TRBJ2-3; 7 bases are shared with TRBD1. V gave up 4 bases and J gave up 2 bases; unmatched junction bases: 3. The germline V gene has CDR1 LNHDA and CDR2 SQIVND (reference sequence). CDR3 length equals 14 residues. This chain's CDR3 is CASSKGAITDTQYF. The CDR3 nucleotides are TGTGCCAGTAGTAAGGGGGCAATCACAGATACGCAGTATTTT.

This clonotype was found a few times. This chain uses TRBV5-1 with TRBJ2-5; 15 bases map to TRBD2. In germline, CDR1 is SGHRS, CDR2 YFSETQ. Unmatched junction bases numbered 5, after V lost 3 bases and J lost 5 bases. This CDR3 has 16 amino acids. CDR3: CASSSAGLAGGETQYF. In nucleotides, the CDR3 is TGCGCCAGCAGCTCCGCCGGACTAGCGGGGGGGGAGACCCAGTACTTC.

In this sample, this clonotype turned up a few times. This sequence joins TRBV3-1 and TRBJ1-1; 7 nucleotides match TRBD1. CDR3 length equals 15 residues. Losses at the gene ends were 3 bases for V and 2 bases for J; bases not matched to a gene: 6. Germline CDR1 is LGHDT and CDR2 is YNNKEL (reference sequence). This CDR3 reads CASSQMGQLNTEAFF. CDR3 sequence (DNA): TGTGCCAGCAGCCAGATGGGACAGTTAAACACTGAAGCTTTCTTT.

J is TRBJ1-1 and V is TRBV9; tentatively, D is TRBD1 (6 bases). V was pared by 0 bases and J by 3 bases, with 12 bases between. CDR3 length: 15 residues. In germline, CDR1 is SGDLS, CDR2 YYNGEE. The CDR3 here is CASSVGVTGDTEAFF. The CDR3 nucleotides are TGTGCCAGCAGCGTAGGGGTGACAGGTGACACTGAAGCTTTCTTT. The full variable domain, with the rest looked up from reference TRBV9 and TRBJ1-1, is DSGVTQTPKHLITATGQRVTLRCSPRSGDLSVYWYQQSLDQGLQFLIQYYNGEERAKGNILERFSAQQFPDLHSELNLSSLELGDSALYFCASSVGVTGDTEAFFGQGTRLTVV.

The genes are TRBV5-8 and TRBJ2-7; 8 nucleotides align to TRBD1. This CDR3 has 15 residues. Losses at the gene ends were 5 bases for V and 3 bases for J; bases not matched to a gene: 10. Germline values: CDR1 SGHTS, CDR2 YDEGEE. CDR3 nucleotide sequence: TGTGCCAGCAGTCTTGACAGGGGTCTTATCTACGAGCAGTACTTC. Its protein product is CASSLDRGLIYEQYF. Looking up the rest from reference TRBV5-8 and TRBJ2-7 gives the full variable domain: EAGVTQSPTHLIKTRGQQATLRCSPISGHTSVYWYQQALGLGLQFLLWYDEGEERNRGNFPPRFSGRQFPNYSSELNVNALELEDSALYLCASSLDRGLIYEQYFGPGTRLTVT.

The chain employs TRBV20-1 and TRBJ2-3; TRBD2 matches at 9 bases. Germline loops: CDR1 DFQATT, CDR2 SNEGSKA (reference sequence). V was pared by 4 bases and J by 0 bases, with 2 bases of the junction left unmatched. CDR3 length: 14 amino acids. In DNA, the CDR3 is TGCAGTGCTACTAGCGGGGTTAGCACAGATACGCAGTATTTT. Its protein product is CSATSGVSTDTQYF.